The 28 T cell receptor beta chains reported below all come from one sample, sequenced in a study of response to subunit inactivated influenza vaccine. TCRdb recomputed calls from the RT-PCR reads with MiXCR, one row per CDR3 protein. The sample includes about 480,000 distinct CDR3 sequences, roughly 9.8% of them seen just once. Sequencing was performed on PBMCs from blood, taken more than 35 days after vaccination. The source of these receptors is a middle-aged man who received an inactivated influenza vaccine.

The sample holds a few counts of this clonotype. This chain links TRBV6-2 or TRBV6-3 with TRBJ1-1; D call uncertain. The CDR3 is made up of 13 amino acids. Germline V gene lookup returns CDR1 MNHEY and CDR2 SVGEGT. Trimming cost V 6 bases and J 6 bases, with 14 bases left between them. The CDR3 sequence is CASSPTTMAEAFF. The CDR3 bases are TGTGCCAGCAGCCCCACGACGATGGCTGAAGCTTTCTTT.

This clonotype has at least ten counts. The gene calls are TRBV5-1 and TRBJ2-6; D remains ambiguous. V lost 6 bases to trimming and J lost 0 bases, with 7 bases between them. The CDR3 is 14 amino acids. Germline lookup yields CDR1 SGHRS and CDR2 YFSETQ. The CDR3 loop is CASTGDSGANVLTF. The CDR3 DNA is TGCGCCAGCACCGGAGACTCTGGGGCCAACGTCCTGACTTTC.

This clonotype was counted many times. In DNA, the CDR3 is TGCAGCGTTGAACACAGTTATGGCTACACCTTC. This translates into CSVEHSYGYTF. The rearrangement uses TRBV29-1 and TRBJ1-2, with unresolved D. V was shortened by 2 bases and J by 5 bases, with 6 bases between the two germline ends. The CDR3 totals 11 residues. Germline-derived CDR1 and CDR2 are SQVTM and ANQGSEA.

This clonotype was found a few times. V gene TRBV12-3 or TRBV12-4 combines with J gene TRBJ1-5; unclear D gene. V was trimmed by 3 bases and J by 1 base, leaving 10 bases between them. The CDR3 is 15 residues long. CDR3 sequence: CASSFKGSSNQPQHF. The CDR3, as DNA: TGTGCCAGCAGTTTTAAGGGTTCCAGCAATCAGCCCCAGCATTTT.

This clonotype occurred a few times. The rearrangement uses TRBV10-3 and TRBJ2-3; TRBD2 matches at 7 bases. Germline values: CDR1 ENHRY, CDR2 SYGVKD. V trimming: 7 bases; J trimming: 0 bases; junction bases outside the gene matches: 7. The CDR3 covers 15 residues. The CDR3 nucleotides read TGTGCCATCACCCCGACTAGCAGTAGCACAGATACGCAGTATTTT. Translating gives CAITPTSSSTDTQYF.

In this sample, this clonotype turned up a few times. This chain links TRBV5-6 with TRBJ2-7; D is possibly TRBD2 (5 bases). Germline assignment: CDR1 SGHDT and CDR2 YYEEEE. CDR3 length: 16 residues. V dropped 4 bases and J dropped 0 bases, with 17 bases sitting between them. This CDR3 reads CASSRAGLAASYEQYF. For the CDR3, the DNA is TGTGCCAGCAGCAGGGCCGGACTTGCAGCCTCCTACGAGCAGTACTTC.

This clonotype was recorded a few times. The chain employs TRBV5-1 and TRBJ2-3, with D possibly being TRBD2 (5 bases). Germline CDR1 reads SGHRS; CDR2 reads YFSETQ. The CDR3 sequence is 16 residues long. Trimming pared 4 bases from V and 2 bases from J, leaving 17 bases between. CDR3 nucleotide sequence: TGCGCCAGCAGCCCAGACGCCGCGGGTCCCACAGATACGCAGTATTTT. Protein: CASSPDAAGPTDTQYF.

This clonotype showed up many times. V gene TRBV5-1 combines with J gene TRBJ1-1; unclear D gene. Trimming removed 0 bases from V and 7 bases from J, with 10 bases in between. There are 13 residues in the CDR3. Looked up from germline, CDR1 is SGHRS and CDR2 is YFSETQ. In DNA form, the CDR3 reads TGCGCCAGCAGCTTGGGGCCTGAAAATGAAGCTTTCTTT. Encoded protein: CASSLGPENEAFF. The full variable domain, its missing parts supplied by reference TRBV5-1 and TRBJ1-1, is KAGVTQTPRYLIKTRGQQVTLSCSPISGHRSVSWYQQTPGQGLQFLFEYFSETQRNKGNFPGRFSGRQFSNSRSEMNVSTLELGDSALYLCASSLGPENEAFFGQGTRLTVV.

Only a few counts were recorded for this clonotype. The rearrangement joins TRBV15 to TRBJ2-7; the D gene is possibly TRBD2 (6 bases). V lost 3 bases and J lost 3, with 9 bases in between. Germline V lookup: CDR1 LNHNV, CDR2 YYDKDF (reference sequence). CDR3 length equals 13 residues. As DNA, the CDR3 is TGTGCCACCAGCAGTGGGACTCTCTACGAGCAGTACTTC. Translation: CATSSGTLYEQYF.

V is TRBV5-1 and J is TRBJ2-1, with 7 bases aligning to TRBD2. This CDR3 is built from 14 residues. CDR1 and CDR2 (germline): SGHRS, YFSETQ. The ends lost 5 bases at V and 4 bases at J; junction bases unmatched: 6. The CDR3 DNA reads as TGCGCCAGCAGAGTCGCGGGAGAGTACAATGAGCAGTTCTTC. The encoded protein is CASRVAGEYNEQFF.

In this sample, this clonotype turned up a few times. The chain has TRBV28 and TRBJ2-2; possible D gene TRBD1, 7 bases. Trimming stripped 7 bases from V and 3 bases from J, with 24 bases between. The CDR3 is 18 residues long. CDR1 is MDHEN and CDR2 is SYDVKM in the germline V gene. CDR3 in amino acids: CASNIFRGDPPDTGELFF. As DNA, the CDR3 is TGTGCCAGCAACATTTTCAGGGGGGACCCCCCTGACACCGGGGAGCTGTTTTTT.

This clonotype was recorded at least ten times. The rearrangement uses TRBV29-1 and TRBJ2-4; perhaps TRBD1 as D (5 bases). Trimming removed 3 bases at V and 7 bases at J, with 13 bases between. Germline V gene lookup returns CDR1 SQVTM and CDR2 ANQGSEA. This CDR3 has 13 amino acids. In nucleotides, the CDR3 is TGCAGCGTTGAGGGGCAGGGTGGGAACATTCAGTACTTC. It encodes CSVEGQGGNIQYF.

V gene TRBV4-3 combines with J gene TRBJ2-2; tentative D call: TRBD2 (7 bases). Germline V gives CDR1 LGHNA, CDR2 YSLEER. Trimming pared 2 bases from V and 8 bases from J, leaving 18 bases between. CDR3 size: 16 residues. The CDR3 here is CASSQFWGGPPGELFF. The CDR3 DNA follows: TGCGCCAGCAGCCAATTTTGGGGGGGGCCACCGGGGGAGCTGTTTTTT.

This clonotype was observed a few times. The V and J genes are TRBV9 and TRBJ1-5; D remains unclear. Germline V gene data show CDR1 as SGDLS and CDR2 as YYNGEE. V shed 4 bases and J shed 4 bases, with 18 bases lying between them. This CDR3 contains 16 residues. The CDR3, as DNA: TGTGCCAGCAGCCCTCATCCGACCGGGCTTAATCAGCCCCAGCATTTT. Protein product: CASSPHPTGLNQPQHF. Variable domain in full (rest from reference TRBV9 and TRBJ1-5): DSGVTQTPKHLITATGQRVTLRCSPRSGDLSVYWYQQSLDQGLQFLIQYYNGEERAKGNILERFSAQQFPDLHSELNLSSLELGDSALYFCASSPHPTGLNQPQHFGDGTRLSIL.

This clonotype was detected many times. The chain joins TRBV12-3 or TRBV12-4 to TRBJ2-2; D perhaps matches TRBD1 (6 bases). V dropped 5 bases and J dropped 4 bases, with 8 bases sitting between them. The CDR3 spans 13 residues. CDR3 sequence (DNA): TGTGCCAGCAGTGGACAGTCCACCGGGGAGCTGTTTTTT. Translating gives CASSGQSTGELFF.

In its sample, this clonotype was seen a few times. V is TRBV11-2 and J is TRBJ1-1; D is possibly TRBD1 (6 bases). The CDR3 covers 14 residues. Deletions cut 1 base from V and 6 bases from J, with 12 bases between. The germline V gene has CDR1 SGHAT and CDR2 FQNNGV. Here the CDR3 DNA reads TGTGCCAGCAGCTTAGCCGCGGACAGCCCTGAAGCTTTCTTT. This translates into CASSLAADSPEAFF.

The rearrangement joins TRBV30 to TRBJ1-2; TRBD1 aligns across 9 bases. Per germline, CDR1 GTSNPN and CDR2 SVGIG (reference sequence). The CDR3 has 13 residues. V was clipped by 3 bases and J by 6 bases; unmatched bases: 5. The CDR3 region is CAWSAGTGNGYTF. The CDR3 nucleotides read TGTGCCTGGAGCGCCGGGACAGGGAATGGCTACACCTTC.

This clonotype appeared many times. The chain couples TRBV10-3 to TRBJ1-1; D might be TRBD1 (6 bases). Trimming pared 0 bases from V and 5 bases from J, leaving 13 bases between. Per the germline V gene, CDR1 is ENHRY and CDR2 is SYGVKD. This CDR3 has 15 residues. CDR3 nucleotides: TGTGCCATCAGTGAGTCGGGGGGGCTTGTAACTGAAGCTTTCTTT. The encoded protein is CAISESGGLVTEAFF.

This clonotype showed up just a few times. The J gene is TRBJ1-5, the V gene TRBV6-2 or TRBV6-3; TRBD1 agrees at 8 bases. The CDR3 is 15 residues long. With V trimmed by 11 bases and J by 5 bases, 14 bases remained unmatched. From germline, CDR1 is MNHEY and CDR2 SVGEGT. The CDR3 nucleotides are TGTGCCCCCACTGTATCCAGGGGGCGGCATCAGCCCCAGCATTTT. Translation gives CAPTVSRGRHQPQHF.

J is TRBJ2-5 and V is TRBV3-1, with 8 bases aligning to TRBD2. Germline CDR1 reads LGHDT; CDR2 reads YNNKEL (reference sequence). The CDR3 is 17 residues long. V shed 4 bases, J shed 4 bases, and the junction held 14 bases outside the gene matches. The CDR3 DNA sequence: TGTGCCAGCAGCCCAGGTGGTAGCGGGACCCACCGAGAGACCCAGTACTTC. It is translated as CASSPGGSGTHRETQYF.

This clonotype was counted a few times. The chain links TRBV28 to TRBJ2-7; 8 nucleotides align to TRBD2. Per the germline V gene, CDR1 is MDHEN and CDR2 is SYDVKM. The CDR3 sequence is 17 residues long. V dropped 7 bases and J dropped 9; count of bases not matched to a gene: 23. The CDR3 sequence is CASTVGTSRRGSSGQYF. CDR3 sequence (DNA): TGTGCCAGCACGGTCGGGACTAGTCGCCGTGGGTCGTCAGGGCAGTACTTC.

At least ten counts were recorded for this clonotype. The V call is TRBV7-2, the J call TRBJ1-5; D may be TRBD1 (6 bases). V lost 4 bases, J lost 3 bases, and 13 bases lay in between. The CDR3 extends over 15 amino acids. CDR1 SGHTA and CDR2 FQGNSA come from the germline V gene. CDR3 sequence reads: CASSWGQGNNQPQHF. Here the CDR3 DNA reads TGTGCCAGCAGCTGGGGGCAGGGAAACAATCAGCCCCAGCATTTT.

This chain uses TRBV6-5 with TRBJ1-3; no reliable D call. The V gene's germline CDR1 is MNHEY and CDR2 SVGAGI. This CDR3 has 16 residues. The V end lost 3 bases, the J end lost 0 bases, and 12 bases lay between the germline ends. CDR3 protein: CASSYSTPNSGNTIYF. DNA of the CDR3: TGTGCCAGCAGTTATTCCACACCAAACTCTGGAAACACCATATATTTT.

The chain is built from TRBV6-5 and TRBJ1-2; TRBD1 might be the D (5 bases). The CDR3 covers 14 residues. CDR1 MNHEY and CDR2 SVGAGI come from the germline V gene. V lost 2 bases to trimming and J lost 7 bases, with 14 bases between them. CDR3 coding DNA: TGTGCCAGCAGTTACGTCGGCAGGGCAAGTGGCTACACCTTC. As protein: CASSYVGRASGYTF.

The V gene is TRBV15, the J gene TRBJ2-3, with D possibly being TRBD2 (6 bases). CDR1 and CDR2 from the germline V gene are LNHNV and YYDKDF (reference sequence). This CDR3 spans 15 amino acids. V was shortened by 0 bases and J by 6 bases, with 13 bases between the two germline ends. The CDR3 nucleotides read TGTGCCACCAGCAGAGATCGACCTGGGAGGGATACGCAGTATTTT. This gives the protein CATSRDRPGRDTQYF.

In this sample, this clonotype turned up a few times. The CDR3 sequence is CSARLAGQNNSPLHF. The CDR3 DNA is TGCAGTGCTAGACTAGCGGGACAGAATAATTCACCCCTCCACTTT. The gene calls are TRBV20-1 and TRBJ1-6; 7 nucleotides match TRBD1. The CDR3 runs to 15 residues. V lost 2 bases to trimming and J lost 5 bases; unmatched junction nucleotides: 6. Germline V gene sequence: CDR1 DFQATT, CDR2 SNEGSKA (reference sequence).

The V gene is TRBV12-3 or TRBV12-4, the J gene TRBJ1-4, with a weak D call TRBD1 (6 bases). The CDR3 has 16 residues. V was pared by 3 bases and J by 3 bases, with 14 bases between. This chain's CDR3 is CASSLGQGFANEKLFF. The CDR3 DNA sequence: TGTGCCAGCAGTTTGGGGCAGGGGTTTGCTAATGAAAAACTGTTTTTT.

The V gene is TRBV12-3 or TRBV12-4, the J gene TRBJ2-7, with 10 bases matching TRBD1. The CDR3 runs 15 residues. V dropped 5 bases and J dropped 6; count of bases not matched to a gene: 10. DNA for the CDR3: TGTGCCAGCAGTCCCGGGACAGGGGTCAGTGGCGAGCAGTACTTC. Translation gives CASSPGTGVSGEQYF.